The 15 T cell receptor beta chains reported below all come from one sample, sequenced in a study of T-cell memory formation after mild COVID-19. Via MiXCR, TCRdb re-called the 5' RACE reads, giving one row per CDR3 protein. The sample carries 45,000 to 55,000 distinct CDR3 sequences, over 6.5% recorded once. The sequencing input was PBMCs or a T cell subset sorted from them (not recorded which). The receptors shown here come from a man between 18 and 35 years old who had mild COVID-19 (a few samples of this study predate the infection). Cell type and time point are not known.

This clonotype was seen ten or more times. The rearrangement links TRBV4-2 to TRBJ2-5; TRBD2 matches 11 bases. The CDR3 runs 15 residues. Germline V gene data show CDR1 as LGHNA and CDR2 as YNFKEQ. The V and J ends lost 4 bases and 5 bases, in that order; junction bases with no gene match: 6. As DNA, the CDR3 is TGTGCCAGCAGCCCGTTAGCGGGGGGGAAGGAGACCCAGTACTTC. Translated: CASSPLAGGKETQYF.

The chain joins TRBV4-1 to TRBJ2-2; D is uncertain. Germline CDR1 reads MGHRA; CDR2 reads YSYEKL. This CDR3 is built from 16 residues. Trimming stripped 0 bases from V and 4 bases from J, with 12 bases between. In DNA, the CDR3 is TGCGCCAGCAGCCAAGAAAGCAGATATGTCACCGGGGAGCTGTTTTTT. Its translation: CASSQESRYVTGELFF.

This clonotype was seen a handful of times. The genes are TRBV5-1 and TRBJ2-4; the match to TRBD1 covers 9 bases. This CDR3 region has 14 residues. J was trimmed by 7 bases and V by 0 bases; bases with no gene match: 2. Per the germline V gene, CDR1 is SGHRS and CDR2 is YFSETQ. The CDR3 here is CASSLEGQGNIQYF. The CDR3 DNA sequence: TGCGCCAGCAGCTTGGAGGGACAGGGTAACATTCAGTACTTC.

This sequence joins TRBV4-1 and TRBJ2-5; unclear D gene. This CDR3 is built from 14 residues. The V and J ends lost 5 bases and 5 bases respectively, with 15 bases between them. Per germline, CDR1 MGHRA and CDR2 YSYEKL. The CDR3 sequence: CASSAWVAGETQYF. The CDR3 DNA follows: TGCGCCAGCAGCGCCTGGGTGGCAGGCGAGACCCAGTACTTC.

The sample holds a few counts of this clonotype. The chain employs TRBV4-3 and TRBJ1-2; TRBD1 might be the D (5 bases). V dropped 1 base and J dropped 4 bases, with 16 bases sitting between them. CDR3 length equals 16 residues. CDR1 is LGHNA and CDR2 is YSLEER in the germline V gene. The CDR3 nucleotides are TGCGCCAGCAGCCAAGTCCTCACAGGAAAAGGCTATGGCTACACCTTC. Translating gives CASSQVLTGKGYGYTF.

This chain uses TRBV27 with TRBJ1-2; D gene uncertain. This CDR3 has 13 residues. Germline V gene lookup returns CDR1 MNHEY and CDR2 SMNVEV (reference sequence). Trimming removed 0 bases from V and 8 bases from J, with 10 bases in between. The CDR3 spells CASSLSNVEGYTF. The CDR3, as DNA: TGTGCCAGCAGTTTATCGAATGTGGAAGGCTACACCTTC.

The rearrangement joins TRBV12-3 or TRBV12-4 to TRBJ2-2; D might be TRBD1 (6 bases). Trimming removed 5 bases at V and 3 bases at J, with 13 bases between. CDR3 size: 15 residues. The CDR3: CASSLRQGYTGELFF. CDR3 DNA: TGTGCCAGCAGTCTGCGGCAGGGGTACACCGGGGAGCTGTTTTTT.

The sample holds a few counts of this clonotype. The chain employs TRBV7-6 and TRBJ2-3; 7 bases line up with TRBD1. The CDR3 extends over 14 amino acids. CDR1 and CDR2 from the germline V gene are SGHVS and FNYEAQ. After removal of 5 bases from V and 3 bases from J, the junction contained 5 bases not matched to a gene. The CDR3 nucleotides read TGTGCCAGCAGCCCCGTCAGGGGGACAGATACGCAGTATTTT. Protein sequence: CASSPVRGTDTQYF.

This clonotype was picked up many times. The chain recombines TRBV4-2 with TRBJ2-1; perhaps TRBD1 as D (7 bases). CDR3 length: 15 amino acids. Germline-derived CDR1 and CDR2 are LGHNA and YNFKEQ. Between the trimmed V and J ends, which lost 4 bases and 8 bases, there was a span of 18 bases. The CDR3 protein is CASSPKSGGRDEQFF. CDR3 DNA sequence: TGTGCCAGCAGCCCGAAGTCAGGGGGGAGAGATGAGCAGTTCTTC.

This clonotype turned up a few times. This chain connects TRBV7-9 to TRBJ2-2; D is perhaps TRBD2 (7 bases). The CDR3 sequence is 16 residues long. Trimming stripped 5 bases from V and 3 bases from J, with 16 bases between. Looked up from germline, CDR1 is SEHNR and CDR2 is FQNEAQ (reference sequence). CDR3 coding DNA: TGTGCCAGCAGCCGGGGGGCCATTTTGGACACCGGGGAGCTGTTTTTT. It codes for CASSRGAILDTGELFF.

This clonotype was picked up a small number of times. The rearrangement links TRBV6-6 to TRBJ1-5, with 7 bases that match TRBD1. The CDR3 loop spans 15 amino acids. The V gene end was trimmed by 7 bases and the J gene end by 2 bases; junction bases not matched to a gene: 8. The germline V gene encodes CDR1 MNHNY and CDR2 SVGAGI (reference sequence). This CDR3 is CASTLQGGGNQPQHF. The CDR3 coding sequence is TGTGCCAGCACTTTACAAGGGGGCGGCAATCAGCCCCAGCATTTT.

The table lists this clonotype with a few counts. The chain uses TRBV4-1 and TRBJ2-1; D possibly corresponds to TRBD1 (6 bases). V was cut by 2 bases and J by 3 bases, with 11 bases left in between. The V gene's germline CDR1 is MGHRA and CDR2 YSYEKL. The CDR3 covers 15 residues. The CDR3 sequence: CASSQPTGLYNEQFF. Here the CDR3 DNA reads TGCGCCAGCAGCCAACCAACAGGGCTCTACAATGAGCAGTTCTTC.

The chain is built from TRBV10-3 and TRBJ2-3; no reliable D call. The CDR3 runs 13 residues. Deletions cut 7 bases from V and 2 bases from J, with 10 bases between. The germline V gene encodes CDR1 ENHRY and CDR2 SYGVKD. CDR3 sequence: CAIKSGNTDTQYF. The CDR3 DNA follows: TGTGCCATCAAGAGTGGAAACACAGATACGCAGTATTTT.

V and J are TRBV4-3 and TRBJ2-7; D is unresolved. The CDR3 contains 15 residues. Germline V gene sequence: CDR1 LGHNA, CDR2 YSLEER. V dropped 0 bases and J dropped 5 bases, with 14 bases sitting between them. The CDR3 DNA follows: TGCGCCAGCAGCCAAGAAGGGCAGGTGATCAACGAGCAGTACTTC. It translates to CASSQEGQVINEQYF.

This clonotype was seen more than once but under ten times. The CDR3 DNA sequence: TGTGCCAGCAGTTACGAGCGGGGGGCCCTCGATGAGCAGTTCTTC. Translated, it gives CASSYERGALDEQFF. The V gene is TRBV6-2 or TRBV6-3, the J gene TRBJ2-1; 9 nucleotides line up with TRBD2. Germline CDR1 and CDR2: MNHEY and SVGEGT. CDR3 size: 15 residues. The junction had 7 bases not matched to a gene; V was cut back by 2 bases and J by 8 bases.